This record looks at one TCR beta chain sequence and its context. The sample comes from a study of blood T cell repertoires in COVID-19. Method: immunoSEQ multiplex PCR; TCRdb's copy keeps in-frame clones and lacks some. The data hold 100,000 or so clones, with about nine tenths observed a single time. The trim removed 1 base at V and 10 bases at J, leaving 7 bases unmatched. The V gene's germline CDR1 is LGHNA and CDR2 YSLEER. This CDR3 is 15 amino acids long. V usage is TRBV4-3 and J usage is TRBJ2-2; TRBD1 agrees at 9 bases. The source of this sequence is a man in his forties or fifties with acute or convalescent COVID-19. Sequenced: peripheral blood. The CDR3 loop reads CASSQGRQGGAELFF. In DNA form, the CDR3 reads TGCGCCAGCAGCCAAGGGAGACAGGGGGGCGCGGAGCTGTTTTTT.